A selection of T cell receptor beta chains follows, all from one sample in a study of shared clonotypes between healthy human individuals. Sequenced by immunoSEQ multiplex PCR; TCRdb stores in-frame clones only, minus some. The sample contains 110,000 or so clones, about 63% of which appear only once. Sequencing used memory CD8+ T cells sorted from blood. The receptors were gathered from a woman under 40 in good health. The CDR3 runs from the conserved cysteine through the conserved F or W. D genes are given only for firm matches. Not every row has a clone size; where given, it reads once, few, many or a size class.

v_call	clone_size	d_call	cdr3_length	j_call	cdr3_nt	cdr3_aa
TRBV11-1	.	TRBD1	13	TRBJ1-1	TGTGCCAGCAGCCGTACAGGGGGCTCTGAAGCTTTCTTT	CASSRTGGSEAFF
TRBV27	.	.	14	TRBJ2-3	TGTGCCAGCAGTTTCGCAGGGAGCACAGATACGCAGTATTTT	CASSFAGSTDTQYF
TRBV29-1	once	.	16	TRBJ2-1	TGCAGCGTTGAACTCCCGGAGGCCGGCTCCTACAATGAGCAGTTCTTC	CSVELPEAGSYNEQFF
TRBV7-8	.	.	17	TRBJ1-5	TGTGCCAGCAGCTTAGTGCAGGCCACTGTTCTGAATCAGCCCCAGCATTTT	CASSLVQATVLNQPQHF
TRBV4-1	.	.	15	TRBJ2-3	TGCGCCAGCAGCCTTAGCGTATGGGTCACAGATACGCAGTATTTT	CASSLSVWVTDTQYF
TRBV27	few	.	13	TRBJ2-7	TGTGCCAGCAGTTCCTCGGACACGAACGAGCAGTACTTC	CASSSSDTNEQYF
TRBV21-1	.	.	16	TRBJ1-1	TGTGCCAGCAGCAAGAAGCTTCCAGAAATGAACACTGAAGCTTTCTTT	CASSKKLPEMNTEAFF
TRBV2	.	.	17	TRBJ1-5	TGTGCCAGCCGGGGCAGCCTGGGGGGTTATAGCAATCAGCCCCAGCATTTT	CASRGSLGGYSNQPQHF
TRBV18	.	TRBD2	15	TRBJ2-1	TGTGCCAGCTCGAACCGGCGGGAGGCTTACAATGAGCAGTTCTTC	CASSNRREAYNEQFF
TRBV28	.	TRBD1	14	TRBJ1-5	TGTGCCAGCAGTCGGGACAGGGGGAATCAGCCCCAGCATTTT	CASSRDRGNQPQHF
TRBV5-1	.	.	15	TRBJ2-7	TGCGCCAGCAGCTATTCCGGGACATCTTCCTACGAGCAGTACTTC	CASSYSGTSSYEQYF
TRBV25-1	.	.	15	TRBJ2-5	TGTGCCAGCAGTGAAGGGGCAGGCAAACAAGAGACCCAGTACTTC	CASSEGAGKQETQYF
TRBV14	.	TRBD2	17	TRBJ2-6	TGTGCCAATACTGAGAGGCGGGAGGAACCTGGGGCCAACGTCCTGACTTTC	CANTERREEPGANVLTF
TRBV29-1	few	TRBD1	12	TRBJ1-2	TGCAGCGTTGAACCGACAGGGGGTTGGGACACCTTC	CSVEPTGGWDTF
TRBV6-1	.	TRBD2	16	TRBJ2-7	TGTGCCAGCAGTGAAGCCCTAGCGGGGGCCTCCTACGAGCAGTACTTC	CASSEALAGASYEQYF
TRBV19	.	.	14	TRBJ2-1	TGTGCCAGTAAAGACTCCGACTCCTACAATGAGCAGTTCTTC	CASKDSDSYNEQFF
TRBV18	.	.	12	TRBJ2-1	TGTGCCAGCTCACCAAGGTCGGATGAGCAGTTCTTC	CASSPRSDEQFF
TRBV11-2	few	.	16	TRBJ2-5	TGTGCCAGCAGAAGAGACACCTTAGGGGGGGGAGGGACCCAGTACTTC	CASRRDTLGGGGTQYF
TRBV6-5	.	.	15	TRBJ2-2	TGTGCCAGCAACCCCCGGCAGGGAGGTGCCGGGGAGCTGTTTTTT	CASNPRQGGAGELFF
TRBV7-3	.	.	14	TRBJ2-1	TGTGCCAGCAGCTTAACTCAGGGAAACAATGAGCAGTTCTTC	CASSLTQGNNEQFF
TRBV4-2	.	TRBD1	15	TRBJ2-2	TGTGCCAGCAGCCCATCCGACAGGGGAACCGGGGAGCTGTTTTTT	CASSPSDRGTGELFF
TRBV29-1	.	TRBD1	12	TRBJ2-1	TGCAGCGTTTCCAACAGGGGCGGTGAGCAGTTCTTC	CSVSNRGGEQFF
TRBV28	.	TRBD2	15	TRBJ2-7	TGTGCCAGCAGTTTGGGACTAGCGCCTACCTACGAGCAGTACTTC	CASSLGLAPTYEQYF
TRBV9	few	.	14	TRBJ2-3	TGTGCCAGCAGCGTAGCGGGAGCCTCAGATACGCAGTATTTT	CASSVAGASDTQYF
TRBV7-8	many	TRBD2	15	TRBJ2-7	TGTGCCAGCAGCTTAGTTAGCGGGGTGTCCTACGAGCAGTACTTC	CASSLVSGVSYEQYF
TRBV18	.	TRBD1	18	TRBJ1-2	TGTGCCAGCTCACCACCGGTTGGGACAGGGCAGATTGACTATGGCTACACCTTC	CASSPPVGTGQIDYGYTF
TRBV28	.	TRBD1	20	TRBJ1-4	TGTGCCAGCAGTTTATGCTCAGGGACAGGGGGCGAGCCAGTCGATGAAAAACTGTTTTTT	CASSLCSGTGGEPVDEKLFF
TRBV11-1	.	.	16	TRBJ1-1	TGTGCCAGCAGCTTAGCTCTAACAGGGCAATACACTGAAGCTTTCTTT	CASSLALTGQYTEAFF
TRBV6-6	.	.	13	TRBJ1-1	TGTGCCAGCAGTTACTCTGAGGTCACTGAAGCTTTCTTT	CASSYSEVTEAFF
TRBV6-6	.	.	11	TRBJ2-7	TGTGCCAGCAACAACGGGGTGGAGCAGTACTTC	CASNNGVEQYF
TRBV10-3	.	.	13	TRBJ2-7	TGTGCCATAGGGGAGGACAGCTTCTACGAGCAGTACTTC	CAIGEDSFYEQYF
TRBV7-8	few	.	16	TRBJ1-5	TGTGCCAGCAGCCAACGCACCCTAGGGGACGGACAGCCCCAGCATTTT	CASSQRTLGDGQPQHF
TRBV28	.	TRBD1	15	TRBJ2-5	TGTGCCAGCAGTTGGACAGGCCGCCTTCAAGAGACCCAGTACTTC	CASSWTGRLQETQYF
TRBV9	.	.	13	TRBJ2-1	TGTGCCAGCAGCGCCCGTTCCTACAATGAGCAGTTCTTC	CASSARSYNEQFF
TRBV6-1	many	TRBD1	15	TRBJ1-5	TGTGCCAGCAGTGAAGCCCGACAGGGGGGTCAGCCCCAGCATTTT	CASSEARQGGQPQHF
TRBV18	.	.	14	TRBJ2-7	TGTGCCAGCTCACCACGAGGGCCTCTCTACGAGCAGTACTTC	CASSPRGPLYEQYF
TRBV30	.	TRBD1	15	TRBJ1-2	TGTGCCTGGAGTTACCGGGACAGGGGGCATCCTGGCTACACCTTC	CAWSYRDRGHPGYTF
TRBV11-2	few	.	13	TRBJ1-1	TGTGCCAGCAGCCCCCGGGGGAACACTGAAGCTTTCTTT	CASSPRGNTEAFF
TRBV19	.	TRBD1	14	TRBJ1-5	TGTGCCAGTACCGGGACAGGGGGACATCAGCCCCAGCATTTT	CASTGTGGHQPQHF
TRBV9	few	TRBD2	15	TRBJ2-7	TGTGCCAGCAGCCCCCAGTGGGGACTAACCTACGAGCAGTACTTC	CASSPQWGLTYEQYF
TRBV21-1	.	.	18	TRBJ2-7	TGTGCCAGCAGCAAACTGGGCGGGAGGCCCGAACAATTCTACGAGCAGTACTTC	CASSKLGGRPEQFYEQYF
TRBV4-1	.	.	12	TRBJ1-4	TGCGCCAGCAGCCAAGAGGCGGAAAAACTGTTTTTT	CASSQEAEKLFF
TRBV19	.	.	13	TRBJ2-7	TGTGCCAGTAGTATAGCCCTCGGCGCCGAGCAGTACTTC	CASSIALGAEQYF
TRBV10-2	.	.	13	TRBJ2-1	TGCGCCAGCAGTGAGGGAGGGCCCTATGAGCAGTTCTTC	CASSEGGPYEQFF
TRBV6-5	many	TRBD2	13	TRBJ2-3	TGTGCCAGCCGCGGGACTATCACAGATACGCAGTATTTT	CASRGTITDTQYF
TRBV7-6	.	.	11	TRBJ2-7	TGTGCCAGCAGCACTTCAGAGAATTTATACTTC	CASSTSENLYF
TRBV4-1	.	TRBD2	16	TRBJ2-5	TGCGCCAGCAGCCAACCCTGGACTAGCGGAGAGGTGGTGCAGTACTTC	CASSQPWTSGEVVQYF
TRBV2	.	TRBD1	14	TRBJ1-5	TGTGCCAGCAGGAGGGTGGACAGGGATCAGCCCCAGCATTTT	CASRRVDRDQPQHF
TRBV6-6	.	TRBD2	14	TRBJ2-1	TGTGCCAGCAGTTACACAGCGGGGTACAATGAGCAGTTCTTC	CASSYTAGYNEQFF
TRBV7-9	once	TRBD2	15	TRBJ2-7	TGTGCCAGCAGCCTGGTAGCGGGAGGTCCCTACGAGCAGTACTTC	CASSLVAGGPYEQYF